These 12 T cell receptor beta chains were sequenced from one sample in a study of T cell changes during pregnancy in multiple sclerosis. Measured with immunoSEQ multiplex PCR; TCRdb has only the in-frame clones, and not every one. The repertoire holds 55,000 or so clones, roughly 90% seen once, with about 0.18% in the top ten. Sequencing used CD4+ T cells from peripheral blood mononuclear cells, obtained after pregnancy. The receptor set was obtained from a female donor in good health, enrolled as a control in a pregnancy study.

The CDR3 here is CASSLMGRYGYTF. CDR3 DNA sequence: TGTGCCAGCAGCTTAATGGGGCGCTATGGCTACACCTTC. The chain combines TRBV7-9 with TRBJ1-2, with a possible D match to TRBD1 (5 bases). Germline assignment: CDR1 SEHNR and CDR2 FQNEAQ (reference sequence). Trimming removed 2 bases at V and 4 bases at J, with 8 bases between. This CDR3 has 13 amino acids. The full variable domain, completed using reference TRBV7-9 and TRBJ1-2, is DTGVSQNPRHKITKRGQNVTFRCDPISEHNRLYWYRQTLGQGPEFLTYFQNEAQLEKSRLLSDRFSAERPKGSFSTLEIQRTEQGDSAMYLCASSLMGRYGYTFGSGTRLTVV.

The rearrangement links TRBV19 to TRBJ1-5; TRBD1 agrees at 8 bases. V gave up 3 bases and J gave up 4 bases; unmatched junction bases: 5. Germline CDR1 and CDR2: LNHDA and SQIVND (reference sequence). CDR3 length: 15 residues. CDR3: CASSIDRGLNQPQHF. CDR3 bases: TGTGCCAGTAGTATCGACAGGGGCCTTAATCAGCCCCAGCATTTT.

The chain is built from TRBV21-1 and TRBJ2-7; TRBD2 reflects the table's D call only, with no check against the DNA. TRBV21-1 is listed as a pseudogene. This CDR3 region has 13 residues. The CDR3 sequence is CASSTLFDSEQYF. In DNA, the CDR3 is TGTGCCAGCAGCACCCTTTTCGACTCCGAGCAGTACTTC.

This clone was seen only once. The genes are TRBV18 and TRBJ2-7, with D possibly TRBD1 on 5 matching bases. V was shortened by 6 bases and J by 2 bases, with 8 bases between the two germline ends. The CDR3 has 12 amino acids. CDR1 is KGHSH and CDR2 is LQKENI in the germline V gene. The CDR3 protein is CASSDTTYEQYF. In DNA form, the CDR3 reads TGTGCCAGCTCGGACACCACCTACGAGCAGTACTTC.

CDR3 bases: TGTGCCATCAGTGGAGGGATTTATGGCTACACCTTC. Protein product: CAISGGIYGYTF. J is TRBJ1-2 and V is TRBV10-3; unclear D gene. V shed 4 bases and J shed 5 bases, with 8 bases lying between them. The CDR3 extends over 12 amino acids. Germline V CDR1 and CDR2: ENHRY, SYGVKD.

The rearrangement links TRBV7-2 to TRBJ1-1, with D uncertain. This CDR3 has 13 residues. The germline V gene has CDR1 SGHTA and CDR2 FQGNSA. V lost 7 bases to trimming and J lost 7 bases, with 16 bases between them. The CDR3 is CASTPISGGEAFF. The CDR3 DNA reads TGTGCCAGCACACCAATCTCCGGTGGTGAAGCTTTCTTT.

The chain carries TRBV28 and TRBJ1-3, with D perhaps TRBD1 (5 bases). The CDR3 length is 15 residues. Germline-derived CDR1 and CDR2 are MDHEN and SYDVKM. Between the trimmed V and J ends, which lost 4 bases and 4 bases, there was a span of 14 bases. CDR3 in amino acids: CASSSPTTAGNTIYF. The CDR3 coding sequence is TGTGCCAGCAGTTCCCCCACGACAGCCGGAAACACCATATATTTT. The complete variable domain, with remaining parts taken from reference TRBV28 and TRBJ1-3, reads DVKVTQSSRYLVKRTGEKVFLECVQDMDHENMFWYRQDPGLGLRLIYFSYDVKMKEKGDIPEGYSVSREKKERFSLILESASTNQTSMYLCASSSPTTAGNTIYFGEGSWLTVV.

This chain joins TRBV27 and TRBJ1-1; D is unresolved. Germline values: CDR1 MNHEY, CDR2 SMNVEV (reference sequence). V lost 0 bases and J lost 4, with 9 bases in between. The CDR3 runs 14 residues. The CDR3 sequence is CASSLSGRGTEAFF. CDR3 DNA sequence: TGTGCCAGCAGTTTATCCGGAAGAGGCACTGAAGCTTTCTTT.

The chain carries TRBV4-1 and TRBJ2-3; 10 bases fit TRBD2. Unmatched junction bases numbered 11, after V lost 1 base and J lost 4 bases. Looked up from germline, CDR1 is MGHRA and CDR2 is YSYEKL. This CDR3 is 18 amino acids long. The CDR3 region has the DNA TGCGCCAGCAGCCAAGTTGTTAAGCGGGGGGGCCGCGCAGATACGCAGTATTTT. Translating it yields CASSQVVKRGGRADTQYF.

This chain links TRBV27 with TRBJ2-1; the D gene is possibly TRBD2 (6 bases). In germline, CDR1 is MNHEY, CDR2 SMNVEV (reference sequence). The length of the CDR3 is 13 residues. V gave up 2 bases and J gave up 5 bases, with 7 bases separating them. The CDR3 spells CASSLREDNEQFF. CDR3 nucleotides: TGTGCCAGCAGTTTAAGGGAGGACAATGAGCAGTTCTTC.

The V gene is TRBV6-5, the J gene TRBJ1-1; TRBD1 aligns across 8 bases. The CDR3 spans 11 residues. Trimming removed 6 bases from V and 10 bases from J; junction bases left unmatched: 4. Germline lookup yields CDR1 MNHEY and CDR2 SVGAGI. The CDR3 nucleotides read TGTGCCAGCAGAGCGCAGGGGGCAGCTTTCTTT. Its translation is CASRAQGAAFF.

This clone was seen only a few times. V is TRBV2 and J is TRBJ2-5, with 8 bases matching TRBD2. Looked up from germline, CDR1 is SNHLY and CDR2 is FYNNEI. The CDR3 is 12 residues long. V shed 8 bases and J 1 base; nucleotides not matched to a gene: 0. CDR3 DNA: TGTGCCAGCGGGACTAGCCAAGAGACCCAGTACTTC. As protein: CASGTSQETQYF.